This record looks at one T cell receptor beta chain sequence and its context. This clonotype was recorded many times. The clone's antigen remains unknown. No base quality values were provided; no much bigger clone lies one nucleotide off. Per the germline V gene, SGHVS is the CDR1 and FNYEAQ is the CDR2. V and J are trimmed by 1 base and 5 bases, and the gene matches miss 5 bases of the junction. The CDR3, cysteine through phenylalanine, is 15 amino acids long. Only the CDR3 portion is preserved as DNA: 45 bases, with reading frame beginning at the first base. The record originates from a study of T-cell reconstitution after alpha-beta-depleted transplantation in children (dated by TCRdb to between 2015 and 2016). Turning to the overall study: The study quantitatively tracked T-cell immune reconstitution after TCRalphabeta/CD19-depleted allogeneic hematopoietic cell transplantation in children using TCR repertoire profiling.

The sample's treatment or condition, from its label and the paper: allogeneic hematopoietic cell transplantation with graft depleted of TCRalphabeta T cells and CD19 B cells. Transplant recipients were children who received TCRalphabeta/CD19-depleted allogeneic hematopoietic cell grafts. To prepare the library, PCR was applied. Reads for this sample came from an Illumina HiSeq 2500. TCR libraries were prepared with molecular barcoding, using unique molecular identifiers to normalize TCRbeta repertoire quantification. TCRdb itself trimmed the public reads at Q25 with fastp, ran MiXCR and retained productive beta chains. Each record represents a unique CDR3 protein, reported with the most common genes and DNA among its rows. Within this sample are 600,000 to 800,000 distinct CDR3 sequences, with about an eighth of them counted one time only. About 0.79% of the sample rests with the top ten. The paper as a whole reports these results and caveats: Over subsequent months, a decline in hyperexpanded clone frequencies was noted, and after one year, T-cell counts and TCRbeta diversity were mostly ascribed to newly produced T cells. In some patients, high TCRbeta diversity at day 60 was attributed to recipient T cells and intrathymic progenitors that had survived conditioning. About two months after transplant, the apparently early recovery of alphabetaT-cell counts reportedly depended on just several hundred clones that had expanded rapidly and came from non-depleted graft cells.

Source: PBMCs, taken before TCRalphabeta/CD19-depleted stem cell transplant. The clonotype comes from a girl aged 2 to 10 with congenital amegakaryocytic thrombocytopenia, due to receive a stem cell transplant. The chain is encoded by TRBV7-6 joined to TRBJ2-1, with 7 junctional bases fitting TRBD2. For the CDR3, the sequence is CASSLGGGSHNEQFF. In nucleotides, the sequence is TGTGCCAGCAGCTTAGGTGGCGGGAGCCACAATGAGCAGTTCTTC.